The TCR beta chain described here comes from a study of siplizumab effects on memory and regulatory T cells. Some clones are missing from TCRdb's copy, which holds only in-frame ones; the method was immunoSEQ multiplex PCR. Seen here are over 80,000 clones, about 94% observed once, and the top ten hold approximately 1.2%. This CDR3 region has 11 residues. V was clipped by 3 bases and J by 5 bases, with 4 bases between them. Germline V gene sequence: CDR1 LNHDA, CDR2 SQIVND (reference sequence). The receptor was derived from a human donor in good health. The gene calls are TRBV19 and TRBJ2-5; D call uncertain. Sequenced sample: non-Treg CD4+ T cells sorted from blood. For the CDR3, the DNA is TGTGCCAGTAGTATCAGGGAGACCCAGTACTTC. Translated, it gives CASSIRETQYF.